This T cell receptor (beta chain) was sequenced during a study of CD8 T cells in ankylosing spondylitis. Researchers built TCR beta libraries using quantitative 5'-RACE with molecular barcodes. In TCRdb, the 5' RACE reads were re-called with MiXCR into one record per CDR3 protein. Seen here are a few hundred thousand distinct CDR3 sequences, 15% to 20% observed once, and the top ten hold approximately 32%. Trimming took off 2 bases at V and 1 base at J, with 7 bases between the two ends. Germline V CDR1 and CDR2: SGHKS, YYEKEE (reference sequence). This CDR3 has 14 residues. Material for sequencing was blood, either unsorted or a sorted T cell fraction (not recorded which). The clonotype comes from a male donor with ankylosing spondylitis or in good health (not recorded which). The chain uses TRBV5-5 and TRBJ1-5, with D uncertain. The CDR3 DNA reads TGTGCCAGCAGCTTTTCCGGGAGCAATCAGCCCCAGCATTTT. The encoded protein is CASSFSGSNQPQHF.